This TCR beta chain comes out of a study of cytomegalovirus exposure and HLA in healthy donors. CDR1 and CDR2 from the germline V gene are SGHRS and YFSETQ. The CDR3 consists of 15 residues. Trimming took 3 bases from V and 5 from J; bases not matched to a gene: 5. Produced via immunoSEQ multiplex PCR; TCRdb's table is partial and in-frame only. This repertoire shows under 300,000 clones, about 86% found once; its top ten account for more than 0.8%. V is TRBV5-1 and J is TRBJ2-3, with 11 bases aligning to TRBD2. The sequence was collected from a woman younger than 35 in good health and CMV-seronegative. Sample: PBMCs. The CDR3 here is CASSYGLAGLDTQYF. The CDR3 region has the DNA TGCGCCAGCAGCTACGGACTAGCGGGCTTAGATACGCAGTATTTT.